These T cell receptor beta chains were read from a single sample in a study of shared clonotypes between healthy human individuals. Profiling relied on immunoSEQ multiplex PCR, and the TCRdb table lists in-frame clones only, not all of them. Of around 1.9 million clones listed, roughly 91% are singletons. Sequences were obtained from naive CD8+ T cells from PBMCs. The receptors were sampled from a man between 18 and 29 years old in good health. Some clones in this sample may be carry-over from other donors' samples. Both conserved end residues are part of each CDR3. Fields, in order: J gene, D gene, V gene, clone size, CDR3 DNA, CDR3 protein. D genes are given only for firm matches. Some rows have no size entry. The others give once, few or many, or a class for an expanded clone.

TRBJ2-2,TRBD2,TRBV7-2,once,TGTGCCAGCAGCTTAGCCCTGGGACTAGCGGGAGTAAACACCGGGGAGCTGTTTTTT,CASSLALGLAGVNTGELFF
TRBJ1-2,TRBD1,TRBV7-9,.,TGTGCCAGCAGCGCTGGGACAGGGGGCGCGGATGGCTACACCTTC,CASSAGTGGADGYTF
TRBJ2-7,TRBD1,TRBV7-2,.,TGTGCCAGCAGCTTAAGCCAGGGGGTAATCTACGAGCAGTACTTC,CASSLSQGVIYEQYF
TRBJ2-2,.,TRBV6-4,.,TGTGCCACCTCCAGGGGGGTGCCCGCCGGGGAGCTGTTTTTT,CATSRGVPAGELFF
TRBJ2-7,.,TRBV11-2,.,TGTGCCAGCAGCCCCGGGCCCAGCTACGAGCAGTACTTC,CASSPGPSYEQYF
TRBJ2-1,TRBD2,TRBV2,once,TGTGCCAGCAGTGAACCGACTAGCGGGAGAGGCGTGAATGAGCAGTTCTTC,CASSEPTSGRGVNEQFF
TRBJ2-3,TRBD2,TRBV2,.,TGTGCCAGCTGCAGAAGCGGGAGAGAGCTAGATACGCAGTATTTT,CASCRSGRELDTQYF
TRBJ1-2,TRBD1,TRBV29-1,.,TGCAGCGTCCTCGGGACAGGGGGCGCGAGTGGCTACACCTTC,CSVLGTGGASGYTF
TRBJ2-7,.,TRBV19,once,TGTGCCAGTAGTATAGGGATGCCCTCCTACGAGCAGTACTTC,CASSIGMPSYEQYF
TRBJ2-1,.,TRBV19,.,TGTGCCAGTAGTATTTTTAGTTCCTACAATGAGCAGTTCTTC,CASSIFSSYNEQFF
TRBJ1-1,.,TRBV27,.,TGTGCCAGCAGTTTGGGAGGGGACACTGAAGCTTTCTTT,CASSLGGDTEAFF
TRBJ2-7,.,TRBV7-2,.,TGTGCCAGCAGCTTACGTAACGAGCAGTACTTC,CASSLRNEQYF
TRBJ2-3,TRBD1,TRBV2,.,TGTGCCAGCAGTGTCTCGAGGATAGAGGGGGCGAGTACAGATACGCAGTATTTT,CASSVSRIEGASTDTQYF
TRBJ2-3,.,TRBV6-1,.,TGTGCCAGCAGTGAAAGGCTCGGTCGGGCAGATACGCAGTATTTT,CASSERLGRADTQYF
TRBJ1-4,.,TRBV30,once,TGTGCCTGGAACTTTCGTGGCCGAGGGGAAAAACTGTTTTTT,CAWNFRGRGEKLFF
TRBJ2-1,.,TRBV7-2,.,TGTGCCAGCAGCTTAGGGCTGTACAATGAGCAGTTCTTC,CASSLGLYNEQFF
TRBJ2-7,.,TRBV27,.,TGTGCCAGCAGTAGTCGGGGATTAATGGAGTACTTC,CASSSRGLMEYF